Shown below are 13 T cell receptor beta chains from a single sample sequenced in a study of blood T cell repertoires in COVID-19. Repertoires were generated with immunoSEQ multiplex PCR, while TCRdb's copy carries only in-frame clones and drops some. This repertoire shows 240,000 or so clones, more than 70% found once; its top ten account for just under 1%. Sequencing input: peripheral blood. Source of these receptors: a middle-aged woman who had recovered from COVID-19.

The chain uses TRBV11-3 and TRBJ2-7, with 7 positions matching TRBD2. Germline V CDR1 and CDR2: SGHNT, YENEEA. CDR3 length: 19 residues. V gave up 1 base and J gave up 2 bases; unmatched junction bases: 17. The CDR3 loop is CASSLGGGPRAPFPYEQYF. The CDR3 DNA reads TGTGCCAGCAGCTTAGGGGGGGGACCTCGGGCCCCCTTTCCCTACGAGCAGTACTTC.

This clone was detected a few times. This chain uses TRBV10-3 with TRBJ1-4; TRBD1 matches at 11 bases. V lost 6 bases, J lost 7 bases, and 4 bases stayed unmatched. The CDR3 is made up of 14 amino acids. CDR1 is ENHRY and CDR2 is SYGVKD in the germline V gene. Written as DNA, the CDR3 is TGTGCCATCAGGGAGGACAGGGGGCGTGAAAAACTGTTTTTT. Its protein is CAIREDRGREKLFF.

The chain combines TRBV18 with TRBJ2-1; 8 bases map to TRBD2. V shed 3 bases, J shed 7 bases, and the junction held 8 bases outside the gene matches. The CDR3 sequence is 15 residues long. Looked up from germline, CDR1 is KGHSH and CDR2 is LQKENI. The CDR3 protein is CASSPGVAGMNEQFF. The CDR3 DNA reads TGTGCCAGCTCACCCGGGGTAGCGGGGATGAATGAGCAGTTCTTC.

This clone has a handful of counts. The chain has TRBV11-1 and TRBJ2-1; maybe TRBD1 (7 bases). Germline V gene lookup returns CDR1 SGHAT and CDR2 FQDESV (reference sequence). The CDR3 sequence is 16 residues long. V was cut by 3 bases and J by 1 base, with 13 bases left in between. The CDR3 nucleotides read TGTGCCAGCAGCTTTTACCCAGGGGGGTCCTACAATGAGCAGTTCTTC. Its translation is CASSFYPGGSYNEQFF.

V and J are TRBV29-1 and TRBJ2-2; tentatively, D is TRBD2 (5 bases). Germline loops: CDR1 SQVTM, CDR2 ANQGSEA. The CDR3 is 14 amino acids. Between the trimmed V and J ends, which lost 3 bases and 4 bases, there was a span of 12 bases. This CDR3 is CSVDPGLGTGELFF. CDR3 bases: TGCAGCGTTGATCCGGGGTTGGGCACCGGGGAGCTGTTTTTT.

The genes are TRBV12-3 or TRBV12-4 and TRBJ2-1; 8 positions match TRBD2. V lost 6 bases to trimming and J lost 12 bases; unmatched junction nucleotides: 10. The CDR3 is 13 residues long. The CDR3 here is CASRPTSGGRQFF. The CDR3 DNA reads as TGTGCCAGCAGACCCACTAGCGGCGGGAGGCAGTTCTTC.

The chain uses TRBV6-2 or TRBV6-3 and TRBJ2-6; TRBD1 agrees at 12 bases. In germline, CDR1 is MNHEY, CDR2 SVGEGT. V dropped 6 bases and J dropped 4; count of bases not matched to a gene: 10. The CDR3 runs 18 residues. The CDR3 DNA sequence: TGTGCCAGCAGCAAACCGGGACAGGGGGCGGCCGGGGCCAACGTCCTGACTTTC. Protein: CASSKPGQGAAGANVLTF.

The gene calls are TRBV18 and TRBJ1-4; D gene unclear. Trimming cost V 3 bases and J 6 bases, with 11 bases left between them. The CDR3 runs to 14 residues. From germline, CDR1 is KGHSH and CDR2 LQKENI. The CDR3 coding sequence is TGTGCCAGCTCACCGGGGAGAAATTATGAAAAACTGTTTTTT. Translated: CASSPGRNYEKLFF.

The chain carries TRBV7-4 and TRBJ2-1, with 12 bases aligning to TRBD1. The CDR3 contains 15 residues. Per germline, CDR1 SGHVT and CDR2 SQSDAQ. The V and J ends lost 5 bases and 6 bases, in that order; junction bases with no gene match: 5. CDR3: CASSPGTGGCNEQFF. The CDR3 nucleotides read TGTGCCAGCAGCCCCGGGACAGGGGGCTGCAATGAGCAGTTCTTC.

The chain combines TRBV6-2 or TRBV6-3 with TRBJ1-2, with unresolved D. V lost 6 bases, J lost 4 bases, and 15 bases lay in between. The CDR3 has 14 amino acids. CDR1 is MNHEY and CDR2 is SVGEGT in the germline V gene. In DNA, the CDR3 is TGTGCCAGCAGCCCCGGAGGGAGAGGCTATGGCTACACCTTC. It encodes CASSPGGRGYGYTF.

The chain recombines TRBV30 with TRBJ1-5, with a possible D match to TRBD1 (6 bases). Trimming took 0 bases from V and 8 from J, leaving 17 bases between them. The germline V gene has CDR1 GTSNPN and CDR2 SVGIG (reference sequence). The CDR3 is 15 residues long. The CDR3 region has the DNA TGTGCCTGGAGTGTACCAGGGGCTGGTTTGAAGCCCCAGCATTTT. Its translation: CAWSVPGAGLKPQHF.

This clone was detected once. The rearrangement links TRBV6-6 to TRBJ2-2, with 12 bases fitting TRBD2. Trimming took 5 bases from V and 6 from J; bases not matched to a gene: 10. Germline V gives CDR1 MNHNY, CDR2 SVGAGI (reference sequence). CDR3 length: 17 amino acids. The CDR3 here is CASSPLPTSGSPGELFF. DNA of the CDR3: TGTGCCAGCAGTCCCCTACCGACTAGCGGGAGCCCCGGGGAGCTGTTTTTT.

This clone appeared once. The rearrangement joins TRBV29-1 to TRBJ1-2; 9 nucleotides line up with TRBD1. Germline values: CDR1 SQVTM, CDR2 ANQGSEA. The CDR3 contains 12 residues. Trimming removed 7 bases from V and 7 bases from J; junction bases left unmatched: 7. DNA of the CDR3: TGCAGCGCCAGGACAGGGGTGGGTGGCTACACCTTC. This gives the protein CSARTGVGGYTF.